The clone carrying this T cell receptor beta chain was recorded a few times. Its cognate antigen is unknown. Germline values: CDR1 WSHSY, CDR2 SAAADI. CDR3 size: 13 residues. The ends lost 6 bases at V and 2 bases at J; junction bases unmatched: 3. TCRdb re-called the 5' RACE reads with MiXCR, one entry per CDR3 protein. The table has hundreds of thousands of distinct CDR3 sequences, about a tenth seen once. This sample stems from a study of identical twins. Healthy Caucasians supplied all donations. Whole-study results and caveats: For monozygotic twins, models underestimated out-of-frame TCR alpha sharing. Low generation probability was overrepresented in out-of-frame alpha sequences shared by twins. The analysis was cross-sectional rather than longitudinal within donors.

The specimen was memory (CD45RO+) T cells sorted from blood. This sequence originates from a woman younger than 35 in good health. The chain combines TRBV10-2 with TRBJ2-5; TRBD1 agrees at 7 bases. CDR3 amino acids: CASRKDRQETQYF. CDR3 nucleotides: TGCGCCAGCAGGAAGGACAGGCAAGAGACCCAGTACTTC.